Listed below are T cell receptor beta chains from one sample, sequenced in a study of beta chain features in type 1 diabetes. The table came from immunoSEQ multiplex PCR; TCRdb's copy has only in-frame clones and leaves some out. The sample yields 130,000 or so clones, about 9.7% seen once. Sequenced input: central memory CD4+ T cells from blood. Receptors originate from a woman in her thirties or forties in good health. The CDR3 runs from the conserved cysteine through the conserved F or W. The order of the fields is V gene, J gene, clone size, D gene, CDR3 protein, CDR3 DNA. The D gene is left open where the match is weak. Clone size is not always given. Where it is, it says once, few, many or a class for expanded clones.

v_gene: TRBV7-2
j_gene: TRBJ2-1
abundance: .
d_gene: TRBD1
CDR3aa: CASSYNSGGEQFF
CDR3nt: TGTGCCAGCAGCTACAACTCAGGGGGAGAGCAGTTCTTC

v_gene: TRBV7-2
j_gene: TRBJ2-2
abundance: few
d_gene: TRBD2
CDR3aa: CASSLLGTKNTGELFF
CDR3nt: TGTGCCAGCAGCTTACTTGGGACTAAGAACACCGGGGAGCTGTTTTTT

v_gene: TRBV2
j_gene: TRBJ1-5
abundance: many
d_gene: .
CDR3aa: CASSAARIGQPQHF
CDR3nt: TGTGCCAGCAGTGCTGCACGCATTGGCCAGCCCCAGCATTTT

v_gene: TRBV7-9
j_gene: TRBJ2-7
abundance: few
d_gene: .
CDR3aa: CASSLDSHSYEQYF
CDR3nt: TGTGCCAGCAGCTTGGACTCCCACTCCTACGAGCAGTACTTC

v_gene: TRBV5-4
j_gene: TRBJ2-7
abundance: .
d_gene: TRBD2
CDR3aa: CASSSRLAGDDEQYF
CDR3nt: TGTGCCAGCAGCTCCCGACTAGCGGGGGACGACGAGCAGTACTTC

v_gene: TRBV7-8
j_gene: TRBJ1-2
abundance: few
d_gene: TRBD1
CDR3aa: CASSLVQGANGYTF
CDR3nt: TGTGCCAGCAGCTTAGTGCAGGGGGCGAACGGCTACACCTTC

v_gene: TRBV2
j_gene: TRBJ2-3
abundance: .
d_gene: TRBD2
CDR3aa: CASSELLGSGAPWTMTDTQYF
CDR3nt: TGTGCCAGCAGTGAACTTCTAGGTAGCGGGGCCCCCTGGACTATGACAGATACGCAGTATTTT

v_gene: TRBV4-1
j_gene: TRBJ2-5
abundance: .
d_gene: TRBD2
CDR3aa: CASSQEGGMSVGGKTQYF
CDR3nt: TGCGCCAGCAGCCAAGAAGGCGGTATGTCGGTCGGGGGGAAGACCCAGTACTTC

v_gene: TRBV7-8
j_gene: TRBJ2-2
abundance: .
d_gene: TRBD2
CDR3aa: CASSLPPRGGRTNTGELFF
CDR3nt: TGTGCCAGCAGCTTACCTCCCCGGGGGGGGCGGACAAACACCGGGGAGCTGTTTTTT

v_gene: TRBV11-3
j_gene: TRBJ2-5
abundance: .
d_gene: TRBD2
CDR3aa: CASSLTSSGGGETQYF
CDR3nt: TGTGCCAGCAGCTTAACGTCTAGCGGGGGGGGAGAGACCCAGTACTTC

v_gene: TRBV19
j_gene: TRBJ2-1
abundance: few
d_gene: .
CDR3aa: CASSISSVYNEQFF
CDR3nt: TGTGCCAGTAGTATTTCCAGCGTCTACAATGAGCAGTTCTTC

v_gene: TRBV7-2
j_gene: TRBJ2-7
abundance: many
d_gene: TRBD2
CDR3aa: CASSFTSGYYEQYF
CDR3nt: TGTGCCAGCAGCTTTACTAGCGGATACTACGAGCAGTACTTC

v_gene: TRBV5-1
j_gene: TRBJ1-1
abundance: few
d_gene: .
CDR3aa: CASSFDGARDTEAFF
CDR3nt: TGCGCCAGCAGCTTTGATGGGGCTAGGGACACTGAAGCTTTCTTT

v_gene: TRBV7-8
j_gene: TRBJ2-5
abundance: few
d_gene: TRBD1
CDR3aa: CASSLNSGGETQYF
CDR3nt: TGTGCCAGCAGCTTAAATTCAGGGGGAGAGACCCAGTACTTC